A single TCR beta chain is shown here with its context. As yet, its antigen is unknown. Other nucleotide sequences in the sample specify the same CDR3. The data derive from a study of shared clonotypes between healthy human individuals. Study as a whole: CD4 naive and CD4 memory each took three plates per donor, while CD8 naive took two and CD8 memory one.

Naive CD8 cells were CD45RO-negative, positively selected for CCR7, excluding terminally differentiated effector memory CD45RA+ cells. The authors loaded 200 ng DNA, around 32,000 T cell genomes, into sorted-subset replicate PCRs. Only in-frame clones appear in the TCRdb table, and some are missing; sequencing was by immunoSEQ multiplex PCR. Of about 2.1 million clones in the sample, approximately 92% were seen once. V gave up 0 bases and J gave up 6 bases, with 7 bases separating them. The CDR3 spans 13 residues. CDR1 SGHRS and CDR2 YFSETQ come from the germline V gene. Overall study findings and caveats: Estimated clonotype richness was generally higher in naive than memory subsets.

J is TRBJ2-1 and V is TRBV5-1; possibly TRBD1 for D (5 bases). The sample taken for sequencing was naive CD8+ T cells from PBMCs. The origin of this receptor is a man between 18 and 29 years old in good health. Some clones in this sample may be carry-over from other donors' samples. The CDR3 sequence: CASSLAQGNEQFF. CDR3 DNA: TGCGCCAGCAGCTTGGCCCAGGGCAATGAGCAGTTCTTC.